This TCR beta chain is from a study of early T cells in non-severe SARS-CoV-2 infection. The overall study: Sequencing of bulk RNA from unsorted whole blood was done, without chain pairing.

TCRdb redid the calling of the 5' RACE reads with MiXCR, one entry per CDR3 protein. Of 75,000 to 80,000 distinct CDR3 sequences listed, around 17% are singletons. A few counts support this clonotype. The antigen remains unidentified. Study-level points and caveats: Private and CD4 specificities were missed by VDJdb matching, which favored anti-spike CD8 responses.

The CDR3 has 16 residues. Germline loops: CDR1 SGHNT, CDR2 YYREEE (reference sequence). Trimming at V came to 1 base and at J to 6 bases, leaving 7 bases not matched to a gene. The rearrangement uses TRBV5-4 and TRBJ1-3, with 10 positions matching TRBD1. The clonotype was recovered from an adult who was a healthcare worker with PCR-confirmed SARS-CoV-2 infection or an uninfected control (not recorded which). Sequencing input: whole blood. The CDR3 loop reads CASSLMGQGSENTIYF. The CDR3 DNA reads TGTGCCAGCAGCTTGATGGGACAGGGGAGCGAAAACACCATATATTTT. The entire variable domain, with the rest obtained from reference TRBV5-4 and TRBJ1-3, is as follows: ETGVTQSPTHLIKTRGQQVTLRCSSQSGHNTVSWYQQALGQGPQFIFQYYREEENGRGNFPPRFSGLQFPNYSSELNVNALELDDSALYLCASSLMGQGSENTIYFGEGSWLTVV.